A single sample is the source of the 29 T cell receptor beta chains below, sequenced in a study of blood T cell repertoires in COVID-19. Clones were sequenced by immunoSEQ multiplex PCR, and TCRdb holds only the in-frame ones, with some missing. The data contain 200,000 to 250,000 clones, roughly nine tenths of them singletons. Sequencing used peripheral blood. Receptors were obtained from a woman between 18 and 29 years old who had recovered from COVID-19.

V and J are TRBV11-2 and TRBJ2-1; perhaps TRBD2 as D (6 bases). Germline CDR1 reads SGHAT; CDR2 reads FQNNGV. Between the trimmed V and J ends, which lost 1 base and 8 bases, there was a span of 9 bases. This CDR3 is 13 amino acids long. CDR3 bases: TGTGCCAGCAGCTTAGTACTAGCCTATGAGCAGTTCTTC. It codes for CASSLVLAYEQFF.

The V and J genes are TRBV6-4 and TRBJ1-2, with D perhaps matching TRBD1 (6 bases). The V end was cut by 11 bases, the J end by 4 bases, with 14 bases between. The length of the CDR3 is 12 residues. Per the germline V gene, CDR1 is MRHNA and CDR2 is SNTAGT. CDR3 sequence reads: CAGSRQVYGYTF. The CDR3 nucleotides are TGTGCCGGATCTAGACAGGTCTATGGCTACACCTTC.

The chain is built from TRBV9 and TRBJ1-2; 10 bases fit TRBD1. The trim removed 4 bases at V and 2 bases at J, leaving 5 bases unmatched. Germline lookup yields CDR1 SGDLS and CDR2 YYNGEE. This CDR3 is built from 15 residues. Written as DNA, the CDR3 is TGTGCCAGCAGCAGACGGGGACAGGGGAACTATGGCTACACCTTC. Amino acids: CASSRRGQGNYGYTF.

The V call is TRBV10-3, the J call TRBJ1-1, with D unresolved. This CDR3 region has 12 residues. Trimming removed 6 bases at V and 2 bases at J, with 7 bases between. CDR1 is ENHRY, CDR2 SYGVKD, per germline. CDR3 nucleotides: TGTGCCATCAGGGACTCCAACACTGAAGCTTTCTTT. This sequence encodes CAIRDSNTEAFF.

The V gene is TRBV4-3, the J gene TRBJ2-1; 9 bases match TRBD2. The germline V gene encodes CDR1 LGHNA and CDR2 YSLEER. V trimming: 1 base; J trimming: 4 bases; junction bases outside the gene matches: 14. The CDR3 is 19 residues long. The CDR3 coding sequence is TGCGCCAGCAGCCAAGTCACCCCGGGGCGGGAGGGCCGATACAATGAGCAGTTCTTC. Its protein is CASSQVTPGREGRYNEQFF.

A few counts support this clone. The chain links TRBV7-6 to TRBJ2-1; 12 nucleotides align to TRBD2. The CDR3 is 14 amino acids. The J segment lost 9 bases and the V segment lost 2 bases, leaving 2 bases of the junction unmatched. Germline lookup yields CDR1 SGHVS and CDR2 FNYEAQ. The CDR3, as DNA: TGTGCCAGCAGCTTACCGACTAGCGGGGGTGAGCAGTTCTTC. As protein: CASSLPTSGGEQFF.

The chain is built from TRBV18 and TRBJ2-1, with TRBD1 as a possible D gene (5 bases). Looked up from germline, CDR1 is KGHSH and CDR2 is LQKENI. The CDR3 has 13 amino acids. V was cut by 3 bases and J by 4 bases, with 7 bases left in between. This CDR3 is CASSPQGYNEQFF. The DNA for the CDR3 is TGTGCCAGCTCACCCCAGGGATACAATGAGCAGTTCTTC.

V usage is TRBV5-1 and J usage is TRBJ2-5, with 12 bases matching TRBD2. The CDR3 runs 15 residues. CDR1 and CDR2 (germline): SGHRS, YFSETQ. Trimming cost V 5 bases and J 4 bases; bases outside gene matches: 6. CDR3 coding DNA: TGCGCCAGCAGTACTAGCGGGGGGAATGGAGAGACCCAGTACTTC. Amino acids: CASSTSGGNGETQYF.

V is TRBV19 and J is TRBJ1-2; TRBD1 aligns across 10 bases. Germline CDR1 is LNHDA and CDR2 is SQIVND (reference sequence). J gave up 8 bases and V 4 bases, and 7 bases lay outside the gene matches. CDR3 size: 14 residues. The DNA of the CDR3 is TGTGCCAGTAGTACCGCCGGGACAGGGGACGGCTACACCTTC. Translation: CASSTAGTGDGYTF.

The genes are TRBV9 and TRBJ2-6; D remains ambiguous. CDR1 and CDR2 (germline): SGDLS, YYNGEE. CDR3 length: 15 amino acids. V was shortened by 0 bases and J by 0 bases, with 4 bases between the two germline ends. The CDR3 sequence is CASSVVSSGANVLTF. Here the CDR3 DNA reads TGTGCCAGCAGCGTAGTTAGCTCTGGGGCCAACGTCCTGACTTTC.

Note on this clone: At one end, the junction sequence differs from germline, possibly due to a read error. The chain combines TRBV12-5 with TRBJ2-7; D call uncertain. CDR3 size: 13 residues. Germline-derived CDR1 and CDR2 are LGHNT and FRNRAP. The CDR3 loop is CASGPPNSHEQYF. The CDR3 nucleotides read TGTGCTAGTGGTCCCCCGAACTCCCACGAGCAGTACTTC.

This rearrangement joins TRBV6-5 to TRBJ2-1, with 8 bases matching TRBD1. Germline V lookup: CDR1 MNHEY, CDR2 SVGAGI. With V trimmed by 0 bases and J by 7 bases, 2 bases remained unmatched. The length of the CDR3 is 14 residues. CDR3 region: CASSYSQGANEQFF. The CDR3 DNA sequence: TGTGCCAGCAGTTACTCGCAGGGGGCTAATGAGCAGTTCTTC.

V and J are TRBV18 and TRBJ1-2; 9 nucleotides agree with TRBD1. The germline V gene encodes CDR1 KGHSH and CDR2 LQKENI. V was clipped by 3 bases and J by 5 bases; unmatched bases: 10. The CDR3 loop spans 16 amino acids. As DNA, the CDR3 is TGTGCCAGCTCACCTTTTATGGGACAGGGTAGTTATGGCTACACCTTC. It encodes CASSPFMGQGSYGYTF.

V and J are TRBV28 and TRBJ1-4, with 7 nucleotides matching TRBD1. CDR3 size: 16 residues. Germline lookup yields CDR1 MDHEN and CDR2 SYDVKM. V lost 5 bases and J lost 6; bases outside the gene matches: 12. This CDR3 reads CASSTQGGTSHEKLFF. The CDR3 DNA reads TGTGCCAGCAGTACCCAAGGGGGCACCTCGCATGAAAAACTGTTTTTT.

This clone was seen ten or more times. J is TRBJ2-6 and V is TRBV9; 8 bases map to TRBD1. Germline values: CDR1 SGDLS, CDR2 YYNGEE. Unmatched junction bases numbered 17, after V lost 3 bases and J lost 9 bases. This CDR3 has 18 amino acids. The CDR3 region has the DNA TGTGCCAGCAGCGGAAGGACAGGGAGCCATCCTAGCGTCAACGTCCTGACTTTC. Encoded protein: CASSGRTGSHPSVNVLTF. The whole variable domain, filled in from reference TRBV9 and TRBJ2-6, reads DSGVTQTPKHLITATGQRVTLRCSPRSGDLSVYWYQQSLDQGLQFLIQYYNGEERAKGNILERFSAQQFPDLHSELNLSSLELGDSALYFCASSGRTGSHPSVNVLTFGAGSRLTVL.

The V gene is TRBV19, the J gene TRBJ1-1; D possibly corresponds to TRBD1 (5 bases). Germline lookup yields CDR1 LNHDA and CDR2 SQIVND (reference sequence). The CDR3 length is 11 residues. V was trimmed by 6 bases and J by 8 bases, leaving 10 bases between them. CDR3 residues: CASSLRQEAFF. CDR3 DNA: TGTGCCAGTAGCCTAAGACAGGAAGCTTTCTTT.

For the CDR3, the DNA is TGCAGTGCTAGTGGGCGGGAACTCTACGAGCAGTACTTC. As protein: CSASGRELYEQYF. The rearrangement uses TRBV20-1 and TRBJ2-7; possibly TRBD2 for D (6 bases). The CDR3 is made up of 13 amino acids. V shed 3 bases and J shed 3 bases, with 12 bases lying between them. Germline V CDR1 and CDR2: DFQATT, SNEGSKA (reference sequence).

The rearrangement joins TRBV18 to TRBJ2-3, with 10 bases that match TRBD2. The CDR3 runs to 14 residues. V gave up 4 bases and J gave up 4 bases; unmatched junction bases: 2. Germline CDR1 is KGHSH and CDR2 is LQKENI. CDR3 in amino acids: CASSLAGGADTQYF. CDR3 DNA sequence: TGTGCCAGCTCACTAGCGGGAGGCGCAGATACGCAGTATTTT.

The chain's CDR3 is CASSSLDPPTGIHGYTF. The CDR3, as DNA: TGTGCCAGCAGCTCATTAGACCCCCCCACAGGGATCCATGGCTACACCTTC. The chain uses TRBV7-9 and TRBJ1-2; D perhaps matches TRBD1 (6 bases). Germline V gene data show CDR1 as SEHNR and CDR2 as FQNEAQ (reference sequence). The CDR3 spans 17 residues. Trimming took off 4 bases at V and 6 bases at J, with 24 bases between the two ends.

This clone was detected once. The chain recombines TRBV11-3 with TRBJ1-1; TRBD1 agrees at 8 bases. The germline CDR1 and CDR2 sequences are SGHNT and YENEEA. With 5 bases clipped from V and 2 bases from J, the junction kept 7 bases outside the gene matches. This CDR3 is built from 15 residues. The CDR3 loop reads CASSLSGQGNTEAFF. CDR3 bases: TGTGCCAGCAGCCTAAGCGGACAGGGTAACACTGAAGCTTTCTTT.

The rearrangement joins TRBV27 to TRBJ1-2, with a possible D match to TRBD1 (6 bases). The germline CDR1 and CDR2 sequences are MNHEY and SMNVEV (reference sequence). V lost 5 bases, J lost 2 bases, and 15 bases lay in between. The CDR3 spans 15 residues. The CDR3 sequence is CASSEGSGANYGYTF. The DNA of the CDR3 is TGTGCCAGCAGTGAGGGATCAGGGGCAAACTATGGCTACACCTTC.

The CDR3 DNA reads TGCGCCAGCAGCTTGCGCGGGAGCGCAGACACCGGGGAGCTGTTTTTT. It yields the protein CASSLRGSADTGELFF. The chain uses TRBV5-1 and TRBJ2-2; 7 nucleotides agree with TRBD2. The germline V gene encodes CDR1 SGHRS and CDR2 YFSETQ. The CDR3 length is 16 residues. The ends lost 1 base at V and 3 bases at J; junction bases unmatched: 6.

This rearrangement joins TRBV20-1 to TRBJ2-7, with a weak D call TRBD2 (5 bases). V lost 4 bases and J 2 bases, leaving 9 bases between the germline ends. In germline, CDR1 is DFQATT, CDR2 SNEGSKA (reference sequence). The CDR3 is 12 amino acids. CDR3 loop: CSANDGAYEQYF. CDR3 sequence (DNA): TGCAGTGCTAATGACGGGGCCTACGAGCAGTACTTC.

The chain's CDR3 is CAWSGTVSNQPQHF. The CDR3 DNA follows: TGTGCCTGGAGTGGGACAGTTAGCAATCAGCCCCAGCATTTT. The chain combines TRBV30 with TRBJ1-5, with D possibly TRBD1 on 6 matching bases. CDR3 length equals 14 residues. The germline CDR1 and CDR2 sequences are GTSNPN and SVGIG (reference sequence). Trimming took off 1 base at V and 0 bases at J, with 7 bases between the two ends.

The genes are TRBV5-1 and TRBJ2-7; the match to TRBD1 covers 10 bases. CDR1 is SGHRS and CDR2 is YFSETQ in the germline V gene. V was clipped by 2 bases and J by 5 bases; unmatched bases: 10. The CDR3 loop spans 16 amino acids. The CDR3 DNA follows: TGCGCCAGCAGCTTTTTAGCGACAGGGGGCATCGACGAGCAGTACTTC. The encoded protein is CASSFLATGGIDEQYF.

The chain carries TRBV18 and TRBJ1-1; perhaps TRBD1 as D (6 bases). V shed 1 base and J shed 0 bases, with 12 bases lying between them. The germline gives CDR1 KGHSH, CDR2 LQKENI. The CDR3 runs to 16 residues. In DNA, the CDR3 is TGTGCCAGCTCACCACATAACAGGGCCATGAACACTGAAGCTTTCTTT. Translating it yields CASSPHNRAMNTEAFF.

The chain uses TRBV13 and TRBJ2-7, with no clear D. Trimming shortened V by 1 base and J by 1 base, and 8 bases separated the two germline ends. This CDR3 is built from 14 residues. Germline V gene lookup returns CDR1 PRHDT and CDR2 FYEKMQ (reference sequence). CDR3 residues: CASSLVAVSYEQYF. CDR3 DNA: TGTGCCAGCAGCTTAGTGGCAGTTTCCTACGAGCAGTACTTC.

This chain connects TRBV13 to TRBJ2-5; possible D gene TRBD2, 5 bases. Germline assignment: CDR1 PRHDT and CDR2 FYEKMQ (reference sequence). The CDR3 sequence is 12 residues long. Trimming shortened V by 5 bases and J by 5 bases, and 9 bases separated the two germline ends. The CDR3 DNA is TGTGCCAGCAGCCTGGGGAGCGAGACCCAGTACTTC. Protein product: CASSLGSETQYF.

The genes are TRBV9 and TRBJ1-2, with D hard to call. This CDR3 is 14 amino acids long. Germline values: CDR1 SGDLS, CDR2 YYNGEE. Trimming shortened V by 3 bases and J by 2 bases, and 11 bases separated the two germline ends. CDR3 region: CASSGSSRNYGYTF. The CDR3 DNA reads TGTGCCAGCAGCGGGTCTTCCCGGAACTATGGCTACACCTTC.